This TCR beta chain was recorded in a study of blood T cell repertoires in COVID-19. As for the study in general: Donors in the United States, Italy and Spain gave samples during acute or convalescent COVID-19. T cells, B-cell-depleted T cells, or PBMCs supplied cDNA or gDNA.

This clone was picked up one time. The CDR3 covers 20 residues. Trimming cost V 4 bases and J 3 bases; bases outside gene matches: 20. Per germline, CDR1 SGHNT and CDR2 YENEEA. In the source study's methods: From reference gene primer amplification, estimates of nucleated cell counts were derived. Sequencing used immunoSEQ multiplex PCR; TCRdb keeps in-frame clones, though not all of them. V, J and clone size reflect that table, while D and trimming were determined from the DNA. The data hold roughly 200,000 clones, with around four fifths observed a single time. This TCR came from a man aged 35 to 55 with acute or convalescent COVID-19. The sequenced material came from peripheral blood. This chain connects TRBV11-3 to TRBJ2-1, with 8 bases aligning to TRBD2. CDR3 region: CASSSNTMVAGPLNYNEQFF. The CDR3 region has the DNA TGTGCCAGCAGCTCAAATACTATGGTAGCGGGACCTCTAAACTACAATGAGCAGTTCTTC. The full variable domain, rest sourced from reference TRBV11-3 and TRBJ2-1, is EAGVVQSPRYKIIEKKQPVAFWCNPISGHNTLYWYLQNLGQGPELLIRYENEEAVDDSQLPKDRFSAERLKGVDSTLKIQPAELGDSAVYLCASSSNTMVAGPLNYNEQFFGPGTRLTVL.